A single T cell receptor beta chain is shown here with its context. Germline V gene data show CDR1 as SGHTA and CDR2 as FQGNSA. The CDR3 has 14 amino acids. The ends lost 5 bases at V and 3 bases at J; junction bases unmatched: 6. Only in-frame clones appear in the TCRdb table, and some are missing; sequencing was by immunoSEQ multiplex PCR. This sample has some 200,000 clones, with roughly nine tenths found just once. The entry originates in a study of control samples from healthy donors and cancer patients. Sequenced material: blood. The V gene is TRBV7-2, the J gene TRBJ2-5; 7 positions match TRBD1. This receptor was identified in a woman in her twenties or thirties in good health. The CDR3 here is CASSLGQQKETQYF. CDR3 coding DNA: TGTGCCAGCAGCCTGGGACAGCAGAAAGAGACCCAGTACTTC.